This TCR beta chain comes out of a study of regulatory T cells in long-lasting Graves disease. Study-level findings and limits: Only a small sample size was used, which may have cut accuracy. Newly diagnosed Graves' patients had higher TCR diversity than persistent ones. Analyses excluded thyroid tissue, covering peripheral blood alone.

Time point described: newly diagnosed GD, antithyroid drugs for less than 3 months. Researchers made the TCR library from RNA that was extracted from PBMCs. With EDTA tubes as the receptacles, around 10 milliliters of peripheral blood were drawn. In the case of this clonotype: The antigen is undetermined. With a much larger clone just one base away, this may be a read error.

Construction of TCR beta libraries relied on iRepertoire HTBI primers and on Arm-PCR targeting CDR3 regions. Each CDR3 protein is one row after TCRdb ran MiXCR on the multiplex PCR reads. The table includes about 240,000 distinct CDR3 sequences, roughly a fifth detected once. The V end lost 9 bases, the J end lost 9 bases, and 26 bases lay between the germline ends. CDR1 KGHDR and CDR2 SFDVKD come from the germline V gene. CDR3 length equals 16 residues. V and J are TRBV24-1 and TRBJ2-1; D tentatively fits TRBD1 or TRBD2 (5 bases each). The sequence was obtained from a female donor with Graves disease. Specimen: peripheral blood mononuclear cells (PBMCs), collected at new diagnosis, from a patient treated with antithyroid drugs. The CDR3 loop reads CATSEGSGLSGPEQFF. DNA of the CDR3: TGTGCCACCTCTGAGGGGTCGGGTCTATCGGGACCTGAGCAGTTCTTC.